A single sample is the source of the 10 T cell receptor beta chains below, sequenced in a study of blood T cell repertoires in COVID-19. Profiling relied on immunoSEQ multiplex PCR, and the TCRdb table lists in-frame clones only, not all of them. Among roughly 90,000 clones listed, around 84% were seen once. Material: peripheral blood. Source of these receptors: a man older than 75 with acute or convalescent COVID-19.

The chain couples TRBV7-9 to TRBJ2-1, with 7 positions matching TRBD1. The CDR3 covers 13 residues. Germline V gene lookup returns CDR1 SEHNR and CDR2 FQNEAQ (reference sequence). The junction had 2 bases not matched to a gene; V was cut back by 0 bases and J by 9 bases. The CDR3 DNA follows: TGTGCCAGCAGCTTAGCAGGGGGCGGTGAGCAGTTCTTC. Amino acid sequence: CASSLAGGGEQFF.

The chain is built from TRBV15 and TRBJ1-2; 7 bases are a match to TRBD1. Unmatched junction bases numbered 8, after V lost 1 base and J lost 3 bases. The CDR3 consists of 16 residues. CDR1 is LNHNV and CDR2 is YYDKDF in the germline V gene (reference sequence). The CDR3 here is CATSRGTTGTHYGYTF. The CDR3 DNA sequence: TGTGCCACCAGCAGAGGGACGACAGGGACCCACTATGGCTACACCTTC.

This clone has just one count. The chain links TRBV7-9 to TRBJ2-7; 9 bases map to TRBD1. Germline assignment: CDR1 SEHNR and CDR2 FQNEAQ (reference sequence). J gave up 5 bases and V 0 bases, and 5 bases lay outside the gene matches. The CDR3 consists of 15 residues. The CDR3 spells CASSLAGTGIHEQYF. The CDR3 DNA follows: TGTGCCAGCAGCTTAGCCGGGACAGGGATCCACGAGCAGTACTTC.

This clone has more than one count but fewer than ten. The chain recombines TRBV15 with TRBJ2-3, with 8 positions matching TRBD1. The CDR3 totals 16 residues. After removal of 0 bases from V and 4 bases from J, the junction contained 6 bases not matched to a gene. Germline V gene data show CDR1 as LNHNV and CDR2 as YYDKDF (reference sequence). The CDR3 DNA follows: TGTGCCACCAGCAGAGATCAAGGACAGGGAGCAGATACGCAGTATTTT. Its translation is CATSRDQGQGADTQYF.

This clone has more than one count but fewer than ten. In DNA, the CDR3 is TGCGCCAGCTCCCTCGAAGAGACCCAGTACTTC. As protein: CASSLEETQYF. V usage is TRBV5-1 and J usage is TRBJ2-5; D is unresolved. This CDR3 has 11 residues. V was cut by 7 bases and J by 3 bases, with 7 bases left in between. Germline V gene lookup returns CDR1 SGHRS and CDR2 YFSETQ.

This chain links TRBV18 with TRBJ1-6; a possible D gene is TRBD1 (6 bases). This CDR3 contains 15 residues. Germline CDR1 is KGHSH and CDR2 is LQKENI. Between the trimmed V and J ends, which lost 2 bases and 7 bases, there was a span of 12 bases. CDR3 nucleotide sequence: TGTGCCAGCTCACCAATGGGACACACGAATTCACCCCTCCACTTT. Its translation: CASSPMGHTNSPLHF.

A few counts support this clone. The chain has TRBV6-6 and TRBJ2-7; 7 bases are shared with TRBD2. The V and J ends lost 7 bases and 0 bases, in that order; junction bases with no gene match: 12. CDR1 is MNHNY and CDR2 is SVGAGI in the germline V gene (reference sequence). The length of the CDR3 is 16 residues. The DNA of the CDR3 is TGTGCCAGCACCCCCATACCTAGCGGACACTCCTACGAGCAGTACTTC. The encoded protein is CASTPIPSGHSYEQYF.

J is TRBJ2-7 and V is TRBV29-1; TRBD1 matches 9 bases. Losses at the gene ends were 1 base for V and 4 bases for J; bases not matched to a gene: 11. This CDR3 comprises 16 residues. Germline V gene data show CDR1 as SQVTM and CDR2 as ANQGSEA. The CDR3 loop is CSVEGLGTGMTYEQYF. CDR3 nucleotides: TGCAGCGTTGAAGGGCTGGGGACAGGGATGACTTACGAGCAGTACTTC.

The chain links TRBV6-2 or TRBV6-3 to TRBJ2-7; 9 bases are a match to TRBD2. With V trimmed by 5 bases and J by 4 bases, 6 bases remained unmatched. Germline-derived CDR1 and CDR2 are MNHEY and SVGEGT. There are 14 residues in the CDR3. Here the CDR3 reads CASSDLAGSYEQYF. The CDR3 region has the DNA TGTGCCAGCAGTGACCTAGCGGGAAGTTACGAGCAGTACTTC.

The gene calls are TRBV19 and TRBJ1-2, with 7 positions matching TRBD1. The trim removed 7 bases at V and 4 bases at J, leaving 12 bases unmatched. Germline V gives CDR1 LNHDA, CDR2 SQIVND (reference sequence). The length of the CDR3 is 15 residues. The CDR3: CASTGAGTAGYGYTF. Here the CDR3 DNA reads TGTGCCAGTACTGGTGCCGGGACAGCTGGCTATGGCTACACCTTC.